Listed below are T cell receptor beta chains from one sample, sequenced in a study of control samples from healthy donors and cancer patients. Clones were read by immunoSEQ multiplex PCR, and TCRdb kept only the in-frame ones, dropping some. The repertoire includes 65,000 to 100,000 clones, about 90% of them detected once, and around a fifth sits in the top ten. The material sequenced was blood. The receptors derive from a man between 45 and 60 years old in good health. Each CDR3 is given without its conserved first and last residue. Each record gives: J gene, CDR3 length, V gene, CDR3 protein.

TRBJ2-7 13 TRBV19 ASSIWDRGPSEQY
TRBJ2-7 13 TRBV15 ATSRDLIAGYEQY
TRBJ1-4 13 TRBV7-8 ASSLGNQRNEKLF
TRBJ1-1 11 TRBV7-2 ASSLVMATEAF
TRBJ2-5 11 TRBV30 AWAVWGEETQY
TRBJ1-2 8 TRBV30 ACSRWGYT
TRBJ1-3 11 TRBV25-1 ASSSLPGNTIY
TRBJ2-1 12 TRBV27 ASTAGGPYNEQF
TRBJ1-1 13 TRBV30 AWSGRRQGTTEAF
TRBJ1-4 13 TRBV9 ASSPHGTVNEKLF
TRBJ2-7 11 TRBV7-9 ASSERNTYEQY
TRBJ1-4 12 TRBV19 ASSIFGNGEKLF
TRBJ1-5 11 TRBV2 ASSGGHNQPQH
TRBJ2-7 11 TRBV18 ASSREPTYEQY
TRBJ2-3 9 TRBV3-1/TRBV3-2 ASSRRDTQY
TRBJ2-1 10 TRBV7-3 ASSGPGASQF
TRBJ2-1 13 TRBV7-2 ASRLTPSNYNEQF
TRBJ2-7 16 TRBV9 ASSPFPWAGGGGYEQY
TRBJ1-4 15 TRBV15 ATSRDVMGATNEKLF
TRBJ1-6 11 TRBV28 ASLGVGGSPLH
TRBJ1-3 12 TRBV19 ASTPGESGNTIY
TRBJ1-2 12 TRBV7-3 ASSLKTGRIGYT
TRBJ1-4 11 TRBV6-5 ASSSHNNEKLF
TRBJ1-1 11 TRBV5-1 ASRSQGVSEAF
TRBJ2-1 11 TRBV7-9 ASSFGLEPEQF
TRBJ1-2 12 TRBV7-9 ASSLEGAADGYT
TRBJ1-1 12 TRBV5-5 ASSLVRVNTEAF
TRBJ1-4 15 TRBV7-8 ASSPLHRTEGNEKLF
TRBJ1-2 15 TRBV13 ASSLGPLTASNYGYT
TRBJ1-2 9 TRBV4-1 ASSRGLGEI
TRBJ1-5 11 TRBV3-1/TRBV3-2 ASSQGGNQPQH
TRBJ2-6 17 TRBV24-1 ATRTSGGFNLSGANVLT
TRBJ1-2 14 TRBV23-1 ASRSGPLATNYGYT
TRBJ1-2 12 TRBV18 ASSPTGTDYGYT
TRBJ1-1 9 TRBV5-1 ASRNAAEAF
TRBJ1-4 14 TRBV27 ASSTPRTGEIEKLF
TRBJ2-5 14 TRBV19 ASTRRGGVPQETQY
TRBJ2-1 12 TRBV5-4 ASSLELANNEQF
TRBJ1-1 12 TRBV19 ASSIEQMNTEAF
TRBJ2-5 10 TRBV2 ASRGGSQTQY
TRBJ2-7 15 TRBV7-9 ASSSSLVGESSYEQY
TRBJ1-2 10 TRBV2 ASSIFRYGYT
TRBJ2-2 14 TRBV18 ASSLGLAGANGELF
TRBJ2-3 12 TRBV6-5 AIRIGGETDTQY
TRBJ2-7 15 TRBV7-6 ASSLAPSGTGSHEQY
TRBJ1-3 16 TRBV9 ASSVGQGTPYSGNTIY
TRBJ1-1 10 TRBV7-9 ASSSDSIEAF
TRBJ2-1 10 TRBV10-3 AITDTYNEQF
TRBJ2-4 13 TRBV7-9 ASSSWTSLMDIQY
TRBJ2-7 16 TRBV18 ASSPIHLSGRGAYEQY
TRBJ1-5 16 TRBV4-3 ASSQWESGDYSNQPQH
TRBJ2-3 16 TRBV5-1 ASSLTPGLAGGADTQY
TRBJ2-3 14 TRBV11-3 ASNGERIGGPDTQY